A selection of T cell receptor beta chains follows, all from one sample in a study of cytomegalovirus exposure and HLA in healthy donors. The assay was immunoSEQ multiplex PCR, and TCRdb's table has in-frame clones only and misses some. In the table there are more than 95,000 clones, about 78% of which are singletons. Specimen: PBMCs. The receptors here all came from a female donor in good health and CMV-seronegative. CDR3s include the opening cysteine and the closing phenylalanine or tryptophan. Each record gives: V gene, CDR3 length, J gene, clone size, D gene, CDR3 protein, CDR3 DNA. D genes are given only for firm matches. Size values are once, few and many counts, or a class for expanded clones, and some rows have none.

TRBV10-2,12,TRBJ2-5,-,TRBD2,CASKRGQETQYF,TGCGCCAGCAAGCGGGGCCAAGAGACCCAGTACTTC
TRBV10-3,16,TRBJ2-7,-,-,CAIGDPTRRGRYEQYF,TGTGCCATCGGGGATCCCACCCGCAGGGGTAGATACGAGCAGTACTTC
TRBV7-7,13,TRBJ2-1,-,-,CASSLTGYNEQFF,TGTGCTAGCAGCTTAACCGGGTACAATGAGCAGTTCTTC
TRBV2,12,TRBJ2-7,-,-,CASNSGGYEQYF,TGTGCCAGCAATTCCGGTGGCTACGAGCAGTACTTC
TRBV5-8,16,TRBJ1-6,-,-,CASSFRHVNGGSPLHF,TGTGCCAGCAGCTTCAGACATGTCAACGGTGGTTCACCCCTCCACTTT
TRBV11-3,15,TRBJ2-2,-,TRBD1,CASSSTGASTGELFF,TGTGCCAGCAGCTCGACAGGGGCTAGCACCGGGGAGCTGTTTTTT
TRBV9,18,TRBJ2-1,-,-,CASSVGGRAESSYNEQFF,TGTGCCAGCAGCGTAGGGGGTCGAGCGGAATCCTCCTACAATGAGCAGTTCTTC
TRBV5-1,16,TRBJ2-2,few,TRBD2,CASSTSGGESSGELFF,TGCGCCAGCAGCACTAGCGGGGGGGAGTCTTCCGGGGAGCTGTTTTTT
TRBV11-3,14,TRBJ2-3,-,-,CASSLAGVADTQYF,TGTGCCAGCAGCTTAGCGGGAGTTGCAGATACGCAGTATTTT
TRBV6-1,13,TRBJ2-4,few,TRBD1,CASSDGQENIQYF,TGTGCCAGCAGCGACGGACAGGAAAACATTCAGTACTTC
TRBV19,13,TRBJ2-7,-,-,CASSSTGGNEQYF,TGTGCCAGTAGTTCGACAGGCGGTAACGAGCAGTACTTC
TRBV6-1,15,TRBJ1-1,once,TRBD1,CASSETDRVHTEAFF,TGTGCCAGCAGTGAAACCGACAGGGTGCACACTGAAGCTTTCTTT
TRBV5-8,15,TRBJ2-3,-,TRBD2,CASSVGGGGADTQYF,TGTGCCAGCAGCGTTGGGGGGGGAGGCGCAGATACGCAGTATTTT
TRBV5-1,16,TRBJ2-2,-,TRBD1,CASSSRATGGTGELFF,TGCGCCAGCAGCTCCAGAGCCACAGGGGGCACCGGGGAGCTGTTTTTT
TRBV7-2,12,TRBJ1-2,-,-,CASSQSPYGYTF,TGTGCCAGCAGCCAAAGCCCCTATGGCTACACCTTC
TRBV20-1,11,TRBJ1-1,-,-,CRPGGDTEAFF,TGCAGGCCGGGGGGTGACACTGAAGCTTTCTTT
TRBV30,11,TRBJ1-2,-,-,CAWSQNYGYTF,TGTGCCTGGAGCCAAAACTATGGCTACACCTTC
TRBV19,13,TRBJ2-2,-,-,CASGAVLTGELFF,TGTGCCAGTGGGGCAGTCCTCACCGGGGAGCTGTTTTTT
TRBV6-6,13,TRBJ2-7,-,-,CASSYSGAYEQYF,TGTGCCAGCAGTTACTCCGGAGCCTACGAGCAGTACTTC
TRBV7-7,15,TRBJ2-1,-,-,CASSFSPGHSNEQFF,TGTGCTAGCAGCTTCTCGCCGGGACACAGCAATGAGCAGTTCTTC
TRBV28,15,TRBJ2-5,-,-,CASSSLQGQQETQYF,TGTGCCAGCAGTTCCTTGCAGGGCCAACAAGAGACCCAGTACTTC
TRBV19,13,TRBJ1-2,once,-,CASTLGTPYGYTF,TGTGCCAGTACCCTCGGGACACCCTATGGCTACACCTTC
TRBV6-1,15,TRBJ1-2,-,TRBD1,CASSDGRQGIYGYTF,TGTGCCAGCAGTGATGGGAGACAGGGGATCTATGGCTACACCTTC
TRBV19,15,TRBJ2-2,once,TRBD1,CASRAGTDNTGELFF,TGTGCCAGTCGAGCCGGGACAGATAACACCGGGGAGCTGTTTTTT
TRBV9,14,TRBJ1-5,-,-,CASSVGGGNQPQHF,TGTGCCAGCAGCGTAGGTGGGGGGAATCAGCCCCAGCATTTT
TRBV6-1,12,TRBJ1-4,-,-,CASKPTNEKLFF,TGTGCCAGCAAGCCAACTAATGAAAAACTGTTTTTT
TRBV29-1,12,TRBJ1-1,-,-,CSVPGGSAEAFF,TGCAGCGTCCCCGGGGGTAGCGCTGAAGCTTTCTTT
TRBV28,14,TRBJ1-4,-,-,CASSFSGENEKLFF,TGTGCCAGCAGTTTTTCCGGGGAGAATGAAAAACTGTTTTTT
TRBV14,14,TRBJ2-7,-,-,CASSQIIGDTWQYF,TGTGCCAGCAGCCAGATTATAGGGGACACGTGGCAGTACTTC
TRBV25-1,15,TRBJ1-1,-,TRBD1,CASSDRDRAAGEAFF,TGTGCCAGCAGTGACCGGGACAGGGCCGCGGGTGAAGCTTTCTTT
TRBV5-1,15,TRBJ2-1,-,TRBD1,CASSPPRQGDNEQFF,TGCGCCAGCAGCCCTCCGAGACAGGGGGACAATGAGCAGTTCTTC
TRBV18,15,TRBJ2-1,-,TRBD2,CASSPVLLAGNEQFF,TGTGCCAGCTCACCCGTACTTTTAGCGGGAAATGAGCAGTTCTTC
TRBV11-1,16,TRBJ1-6,-,-,CASSSDKTSYNSPLHF,TGTGCCAGCAGCTCGGACAAGACCTCCTATAATTCACCCCTCCACTTT
TRBV7-9,15,TRBJ1-2,-,TRBD1,CASSFTGATNYGYTF,TGTGCCAGCAGCTTTACAGGGGCTACTAACTATGGCTACACCTTC
TRBV7-2,16,TRBJ1-5,-,-,CASSLVMGAGNQPQHF,TGTGCCAGCAGCCTGGTAATGGGGGCGGGCAATCAGCCCCAGCATTTT
TRBV18,14,TRBJ1-1,-,TRBD1,CASSLDRENTEAFF,TGTGCCAGCTCACTCGACAGGGAGAACACTGAAGCTTTCTTT
TRBV19,14,TRBJ1-3,-,-,CASSIWSSGNTIYF,TGTGCCAGTAGTATCTGGAGCTCTGGAAACACCATATATTTT
TRBV2,15,TRBJ2-2,-,-,CASSGGHRNTGELFF,TGTGCCAGCAGTGGAGGTCATAGGAACACCGGGGAGCTGTTTTTT
TRBV27,12,TRBJ1-1,-,-,CASSLTGTEAFF,TGTGCCAGCAGTTTAACCGGCACTGAAGCTTTCTTT
TRBV6-1,14,TRBJ1-5,-,-,CASTEQHFVQPQHF,TGTGCCAGCACCGAACAGCATTTCGTTCAGCCCCAGCATTTT
TRBV9,17,TRBJ2-3,-,-,CASSVVPGTAITDTQYF,TGTGCCAGCAGCGTAGTTCCCGGGACTGCTATCACAGATACGCAGTATTTT
TRBV6-5,14,TRBJ1-2,few,-,CASSNQGTNYGYTF,TGTGCCAGCAGTAATCAGGGGACTAACTATGGCTACACCTTC
TRBV12-5,12,TRBJ1-1,-,-,CASGPTYTEAFF,TGTGCTAGTGGTCCAACATACACTGAAGCTTTCTTT
TRBV6-5,14,TRBJ2-7,-,-,CASSYSGTTYEQYF,TGTGCCAGCAGTTACTCCGGGACAACCTACGAGCAGTACTTC
TRBV5-1,16,TRBJ2-3,-,-,CASSLGMGAGTDTQYF,TGCGCCAGCAGCTTGGGAATGGGGGCGGGCACAGATACGCAGTATTTT
TRBV7-2,15,TRBJ1-5,-,TRBD1,CASSLVQGSNQPQHF,TGTGCCAGCAGCCTAGTACAGGGGAGCAATCAGCCCCAGCATTTT
TRBV5-1,16,TRBJ2-3,-,TRBD2,CASSSGTSGTGDTQYF,TGCGCCAGCAGCTCGGGGACTAGCGGGACGGGGGATACGCAGTATTTT
TRBV7-2,14,TRBJ2-5,-,-,CASSWGVMVETQYF,TGTGCCAGCAGCTGGGGGGTGATGGTGGAGACCCAGTACTTC
TRBV20-1,11,TRBJ2-5,-,-,CSVEVRETQYF,TGCAGTGTAGAGGTGCGGGAGACCCAGTACTTC
TRBV5-6,13,TRBJ1-1,few,-,CASSPWRPGQAFF,TGTGCCAGCAGCCCCTGGCGGCCAGGGCAAGCTTTCTTT
TRBV6-5,12,TRBJ1-3,-,-,CASRGSGNTIYF,TGTGCCAGCAGGGGCAGTGGCAACACCATATATTTT
TRBV6-5,14,TRBJ1-6,-,TRBD1,CASSSDRENSPLHF,TGTGCCAGCAGTTCCGACAGGGAAAATTCACCCCTCCACTTT
TRBV12-5,17,TRBJ2-1,-,TRBD2,CASGTRLAGKFYNEQFF,TGTGCTAGTGGTACCCGACTAGCGGGGAAGTTCTACAATGAGCAGTTCTTC
TRBV6-1,11,TRBJ2-3,-,-,CASSTGDPQYF,TGTGCCAGCAGTACGGGAGATCCGCAGTATTTT
TRBV29-1,13,TRBJ1-1,-,-,CSVPGTPNTKAFF,TGCAGCGTTCCCGGGACACCGAACACTAAAGCTTTCTTT
TRBV7-6,16,TRBJ2-1,-,TRBD1,CASTPEAGQGYNEQFF,TGTGCCAGCACGCCCGAAGCCGGACAGGGTTACAATGAGCAGTTCTTC
TRBV10-2,15,TRBJ2-7,-,-,CASSESNRGSYEQYF,TGCGCCAGCAGTGAGTCGAATAGGGGCTCCTACGAGCAGTACTTC